These 25 T cell receptor beta chains were all obtained from the same sample, sequenced in a study of T cells in Graves' hyperthyroidism and ophthalmopathy. RNA transcripts yielded amplified TCR beta CDR3 regions. The study used the HTBI primer set for a first-round RT-PCR of the TCR CDR3. Each CDR3 protein is one row after TCRdb ran MiXCR on the multiplex PCR reads. The table lists over 400,000 distinct CDR3 sequences, less than 25% of them singletons. Material for sequencing was blood. The receptor source for this set is a woman in her sixties or seventies with Graves' ophthalmopathy.

This clonotype was seen a few times. The V gene is TRBV7-2, the J gene TRBJ1-2; TRBD1 is a possible D gene (6 bases). Between the trimmed V and J ends, which lost 2 bases and 3 bases, there was a span of 19 bases. The CDR3 loop spans 17 amino acids. Germline CDR1 reads SGHTA; CDR2 reads FQGNSA. The chain's CDR3 is CASSLSRTVRLDYGYTF. CDR3 DNA: TGTGCCAGCAGCTTATCCCGGACAGTCCGGCTGGACTATGGCTACACCTTC.

This clonotype turned up a few times. V is TRBV28 and J is TRBJ2-7; maybe TRBD1 (6 bases). V lost 6 bases and J 2 bases, leaving 14 bases between the germline ends. The CDR3 is made up of 14 amino acids. Looked up from germline, CDR1 is MDHEN and CDR2 is SYDVKM. CDR3 bases: TGTGCCAGCAGCCTACAGGGAAACCCCTACGAGCAGTACTTC. Translated, it gives CASSLQGNPYEQYF.

This chain joins TRBV10-3 and TRBJ2-5; D is undetermined. CDR1 is ENHRY, CDR2 SYGVKD, per germline. V lost 6 bases to trimming and J lost 7 bases, with 15 bases between them. The CDR3 covers 13 residues. CDR3 nucleotides: TGTGCCATCAGCGCTGAGATGAGTGGGACCCAGTACTTC. This codes for CAISAEMSGTQYF.

J is TRBJ2-1 and V is TRBV6-1; perhaps D is TRBD1 or TRBD2 (5 bases each). This CDR3 has 17 residues. Trimming took 6 bases from V and 0 from J, leaving 18 bases between them. The V gene's germline CDR1 is MNHNS and CDR2 SASEGT. The CDR3 loop reads CASSQSRDAGSYNEQFF. The CDR3, as DNA: TGTGCCAGCAGCCAAAGCCGGGACGCCGGCTCCTACAATGAGCAGTTCTTC.

There are a few counts of this clonotype. CDR3 DNA: TGTGCCAGCAGCCAAGCCCACAGGGTAGGTAGTACGCAGTATTTT. This sequence encodes CASSQAHRVGSTQYF. This chain joins TRBV3-1 and TRBJ2-3, with D perhaps matching TRBD1 (6 bases). From germline, CDR1 is LGHDT and CDR2 YNNKEL (reference sequence). Trimming took 1 base from V and 8 from J, leaving 16 bases between them. The CDR3 has 15 amino acids.

The chain couples TRBV27 to TRBJ2-1; no clear D gene. Trimming pared 6 bases from V and 5 bases from J, leaving 14 bases between. Germline V gene data show CDR1 as MNHEY and CDR2 as SMNVEV (reference sequence). This CDR3 has 14 amino acids. The chain's CDR3 is CASRYLSYDNEQFF. CDR3 bases: TGTGCCAGCAGATACCTCTCTTACGACAATGAGCAGTTCTTC.

This clonotype came up many times. The chain links TRBV7-2 to TRBJ2-4, with TRBD1 matching 8 bases. Germline V CDR1 and CDR2: SGHTA, FQGNSA. The CDR3 extends over 12 amino acids. V shed 6 bases, J shed 9 bases, and the junction held 4 bases outside the gene matches. The CDR3 here is CASRSGTGIQYF. In nucleotides, the CDR3 is TGTGCCAGCAGAAGTGGGACAGGCATTCAGTACTTC.

This clonotype appeared many times. V and J are TRBV12-3 or TRBV12-4 and TRBJ1-1; 7 nucleotides agree with TRBD1. J was trimmed by 5 bases and V by 4 bases; bases with no gene match: 4. The length of the CDR3 is 13 residues. CDR3 amino acids: CASSSNRGTEAFF. DNA for the CDR3: TGTGCCAGCAGTTCGAACAGGGGAACTGAAGCTTTCTTT.

CDR3 sequence reads: CASSQDVRSGGYEQFF. Here the CDR3 DNA reads TGCGCCAGCAGCCAAGATGTGCGGAGTGGGGGATATGAGCAGTTCTTC. The rearrangement links TRBV4-3 to TRBJ2-1; the D gene could be TRBD1 or TRBD2 (5 bases each). Deletions cut 0 bases from V and 8 bases from J, with 17 bases between. The CDR3 runs 16 residues. CDR1 is LGHNA, CDR2 YSLEER, per germline.

The J gene is TRBJ2-2, the V gene TRBV7-9; D possibly matches TRBD1 or TRBD2 (5 bases each). The CDR3 contains 15 residues. V lost 0 bases to trimming and J lost 4 bases, with 9 bases between them. CDR1 SEHNR and CDR2 FQNEAQ come from the germline V gene (reference sequence). This chain's CDR3 is CASSLAGESTGELFF. CDR3 coding DNA: TGTGCCAGCAGCTTAGCAGGGGAGAGCACCGGGGAGCTGTTTTTT.

In this sample, this clonotype turned up a few times. The V call is TRBV6-1, the J call TRBJ1-1; D is unresolved. This CDR3 has 14 amino acids. CDR1 MNHNS and CDR2 SASEGT come from the germline V gene. V was trimmed by 8 bases and J by 2 bases, leaving 15 bases between them. The CDR3 is CASGPRQANTEAFF. DNA for the CDR3: TGTGCCAGCGGCCCCAGGCAGGCCAACACTGAAGCTTTCTTT.

The gene calls are TRBV20-1 and TRBJ2-2; 7 positions match TRBD1. The CDR3 contains 16 residues. CDR1 DFQATT and CDR2 SNEGSKA come from the germline V gene (reference sequence). V lost 0 bases, J lost 3 bases, and 7 bases stayed unmatched. The CDR3 DNA follows: TGCAGTGCTAGAGATCCGACAGGGCCCTACACCGGGGAGCTGTTTTTT. Amino acids: CSARDPTGPYTGELFF.

This clonotype occurred a few times. This rearrangement joins TRBV24-1 to TRBJ2-1; D perhaps matches TRBD2 (5 bases). Germline V gives CDR1 KGHDR, CDR2 SFDVKD. The V end was cut by 4 bases, the J end by 6 bases, with 9 bases between. The CDR3 loop spans 13 amino acids. As DNA, the CDR3 is TGTGCCACCAGTGACCCCCTAGCCAATGAGCAGTTCTTC. Translated, it gives CATSDPLANEQFF.

V and J are TRBV5-1 and TRBJ2-3; perhaps TRBD2 as D (8 bases). The CDR3 runs to 15 residues. The V end was cut by 7 bases, the J end by 4 bases, with 19 bases between. Germline V CDR1 and CDR2: SGHRS, YFSETQ. The CDR3 nucleotides are TGCGCCAGCCACAGGGGTAGCGGGAAATCAGATACGCAGTATTTT. This gives the protein CASHRGSGKSDTQYF.

This clonotype has just a few counts. CDR3 sequence: CAWKEFSTDTQYF. Written as DNA, the CDR3 is TGTGCCTGGAAAGAGTTTAGCACAGATACGCAGTATTTT. The J gene is TRBJ2-3, the V gene TRBV30; D gene uncertain. The V end lost 4 bases, the J end lost 0 bases, and 8 bases lay between the germline ends. This CDR3 is built from 13 residues. Looked up from germline, CDR1 is GTSNPN and CDR2 is SVGIG (reference sequence).

At least ten counts were recorded for this clonotype. The gene calls are TRBV12-3 or TRBV12-4 and TRBJ2-1; D might be TRBD1 or TRBD2, each matching 6 bases. The CDR3 runs to 14 residues. V lost 5 bases and J 9 bases, leaving 17 bases between the germline ends. CDR3 residues: CASSVEGGSVEQFF. CDR3 nucleotide sequence: TGTGCCAGCAGTGTCGAGGGGGGTTCGGTTGAGCAGTTCTTC.

This clonotype appeared a single time. This clone may be a read error of a much larger clone one base away. J is TRBJ2-1 and V is TRBV12-3 or TRBV12-4, with D possibly matching TRBD2 (7 bases). The CDR3 is 13 amino acids. The CDR3 loop is CASNPTGSREQSF. The CDR3 bases are TGTGCCAGCAACCCAACAGGGTCGCGGGAGCAGTCCTTC.

This clonotype was seen ten or more times. The J gene is TRBJ2-3, the V gene TRBV12-3 or TRBV12-4, with 11 positions matching TRBD1. This CDR3 spans 17 amino acids. The ends lost 3 bases at V and 4 bases at J; junction bases unmatched: 9. The CDR3 DNA sequence: TGTGCCAGCAGTTTCAGTCCGGGACAGGGGGGCGCAGATACGCAGTATTTT. This sequence encodes CASSFSPGQGGADTQYF.

This clonotype showed up just a few times. The chain is built from TRBV7-3 and TRBJ1-2; D unresolved. V lost 5 bases and J lost 3, with 10 bases in between. The germline V gene encodes CDR1 SGHTA and CDR2 FQGTGA. CDR3 length: 13 amino acids. DNA of the CDR3: TGTGCCAGCAGCCCTTCGCCGGACTATGGCTACACCTTC. Translation gives CASSPSPDYGYTF.

This rearrangement joins TRBV18 to TRBJ2-7, with TRBD2 as a possible D gene (6 bases). This CDR3 has 15 amino acids. Germline loops: CDR1 KGHSH, CDR2 LQKENI. V was clipped by 0 bases and J by 2 bases, with 11 bases between them. The CDR3 is CASSPPTGAPYEQYF. The CDR3 nucleotides read TGTGCCAGCTCACCACCAACGGGAGCCCCCTACGAGCAGTACTTC.

In regard to this clonotype: This may be a read error, as it is one base from a much larger clone. The J gene is TRBJ1-5, the V gene TRBV5-1, with 7 bases fitting TRBD1. Germline V gene sequence: CDR1 SGHRS, CDR2 YFSETQ. V was pared by 2 bases and J by 5 bases, with 7 bases of the junction left unmatched. The CDR3 length is 15 residues. In DNA, the CDR3 is TGCGCCAGCAGCTTTGAGACAGGGCCAGATCAGCCCCAGCATTTT. It translates to CASSFETGPDQPQHF.

V is TRBV7-2 and J is TRBJ2-1; TRBD2 matches at 8 bases. From germline, CDR1 is SGHTA and CDR2 FQGNSA. The CDR3 covers 20 residues. The ends lost 3 bases at V and 4 bases at J; junction bases unmatched: 20. The CDR3 DNA sequence: TGTGCCAGCAGCTTTATGGCAGGAATCCAACTAGCGGCCGGGTACAATGAGCAGTTCTTC. It yields the protein CASSFMAGIQLAAGYNEQFF.

The rearrangement links TRBV6-1 to TRBJ1-4; D is unclear. This CDR3 contains 14 residues. Germline assignment: CDR1 MNHNS and CDR2 SASEGT. Trimming shortened V by 6 bases and J by 8 bases, and 16 bases separated the two germline ends. The CDR3 is CASRPGGIGEKLFF. The DNA of the CDR3 is TGTGCCAGCAGACCTGGTGGGATCGGGGAAAAACTGTTTTTT.

This chain uses TRBV28 with TRBJ1-1, with 7 bases that match TRBD1. This CDR3 comprises 15 residues. The trim removed 5 bases at V and 1 base at J, leaving 7 bases unmatched. Germline V gene lookup returns CDR1 MDHEN and CDR2 SYDVKM. CDR3 nucleotides: TGTGCCAGCAGTCAAAGACAGGGATGGAACACTGAAGCTTTCTTT. Residues: CASSQRQGWNTEAFF.

The table lists this clonotype with a few counts. The chain is built from TRBV14 and TRBJ2-1, with 12 bases lining up with TRBD2. V shed 4 bases and J 5 bases; nucleotides not matched to a gene: 3. The CDR3 spans 15 residues. Germline V gene data show CDR1 as SGHDN and CDR2 as FVKESK. DNA of the CDR3: TGTGCCAGCAGCCCTCTAGCGGGAGGGAACAATGAGCAGTTCTTC. It yields the protein CASSPLAGGNNEQFF.